What follows are 2 T cell receptor beta chains derived from one specimen sequenced in a study of cytomegalovirus exposure and HLA in healthy donors. Both 60 Vbeta primers and 13 Jbeta primers went into the PCR. Only in-frame clones appear in the TCRdb table, and some are missing; sequencing was by immunoSEQ multiplex PCR. This sample has 200,000 to 300,000 clones, with approximately 80% found just once. The material sequenced was PBMCs. Receptor source: a woman aged 55-69 years in good health and CMV-seropositive.

The chain couples TRBV5-4 to TRBJ2-7; 9 bases line up with TRBD1. The V gene end was trimmed by 2 bases and the J gene end by 7 bases; junction bases not matched to a gene: 10. The CDR3 contains 15 residues. Per germline, CDR1 SGHNT and CDR2 YYREEE (reference sequence). The CDR3 is CASSLSQTGGLEQYF. The DNA of the CDR3 is TGTGCCAGCAGCTTATCTCAAACAGGGGGCCTGGAGCAGTACTTC.

The chain uses TRBV27 and TRBJ1-5, with 10 bases matching TRBD1. The CDR3 is 16 residues long. CDR1 MNHEY and CDR2 SMNVEV come from the germline V gene (reference sequence). Trimming at V came to 6 bases and at J to 7 bases, leaving 12 bases not matched to a gene. The CDR3 region has the DNA TGTGCCAGCAGGACTAGCCAAGGGACAGGGGCACAGCCCCAGCATTTT. This translates into CASRTSQGTGAQPQHF.